These T cell receptor beta chains were read from a single sample in a study of blood T cell repertoires in COVID-19. The repertoire was sequenced with immunoSEQ multiplex PCR; TCRdb's copy has only in-frame clones and lacks some. The sample includes over 55,000 clones, roughly 80% of them seen just once. Sequenced sample: PBMCs or T cells enriched from blood (not recorded which). Receptors were obtained from a woman between 40 and 55 years old with acute COVID-19. Each CDR3 is given with its conserved first and last residue. Fields, in order: CDR3 protein, CDR3 DNA, V gene, J gene, D gene, clone size. A D gene is named only where the DNA matches it firmly. Clone size appears in some rows only: once, few, many, or a class for an expanded clone.

CASKPSGANVLTF	TGTGCCAGCAAGCCCTCGGGGGCCAACGTCCTGACTTTC	TRBV5-6	TRBJ2-6	.	few
CASSQDLGQGRTIAF	TGTGCCAGCAGCCAAGATCTGGGGCAGGGCCGAACTATCGCCTTC	TRBV14	TRBJ1-2	.	.
CASRLAGTDTQYF	TGTGCCAGCAGGCTAGCGGGCACAGATACGCAGTATTTT	TRBV11-2	TRBJ2-3	TRBD2	.
CASSESGDLLKKFF	TGCGCCAGCAGTGAGTCTGGAGACCTACTCAAGAAGTTCTTC	TRBV10-1	TRBJ2-1	.	.
CASSGTRQETQYF	TGTGCCAGCAGCGGGACAAGACAAGAGACCCAGTACTTC	TRBV5-5	TRBJ2-5	.	.
CASSLAGGLTYEQYF	TGTGCCAGCAGCCTAGCGGGAGGCCTCACCTACGAGCAGTACTTC	TRBV7-9	TRBJ2-7	TRBD2	.
CASSPTGNEKLFF	TGTGCCAGCAGCCCGACAGGAAATGAAAAACTGTTTTTT	TRBV12-3/TRBV12-4	TRBJ1-4	.	.
CASRIAGDSTGELFF	TGTGCCAGCAGGATAGCGGGAGATAGCACCGGGGAGCTGTTTTTT	TRBV14	TRBJ2-2	TRBD2	.
CASTRSANYGYTF	TGTGCCAGCACCCGATCAGCTAACTATGGCTACACCTTC	TRBV12-3/TRBV12-4	TRBJ1-2	.	.
CASSKIGTAGQETQYF	TGTGCCAGCAGCAAAATCGGGACAGCGGGCCAAGAGACCCAGTACTTC	TRBV21-1	TRBJ2-5	.	few
CASRQQGAEKLFF	TGTGCCAGCAGGCAACAGGGGGCTGAAAAACTGTTTTTT	TRBV6-5	TRBJ1-4	TRBD1	once